One and the same sample provided the 9 T cell receptor beta chains below, sequenced in a study of control samples from healthy donors and cancer patients. TCRdb keeps only in-frame clones here, not all; method: immunoSEQ multiplex PCR. The sample has roughly 58,000 clones, about 89% seen once. The sample was PBMCs. These receptors were taken from a woman aged 60-75 years with lung cancer.

The CDR3 reads CASSIRAQVSTDTQYF. The CDR3 bases are TGTGCCAGTAGTATCAGGGCGCAAGTGAGCACAGATACGCAGTATTTT. The chain carries TRBV19 and TRBJ2-3; D possibly corresponds to TRBD1 (5 bases). There are 16 residues in the CDR3. With 3 bases removed from V and 0 bases from J, the gap between germline ends came to 13 bases. Looked up from germline, CDR1 is LNHDA and CDR2 is SQIVND (reference sequence).

The rearrangement links TRBV5-1 to TRBJ1-2, with TRBD1 matching over 7 bases. This CDR3 has 14 residues. Trimming removed 6 bases from V and 0 bases from J; junction bases left unmatched: 5. Germline V gives CDR1 SGHRS, CDR2 YFSETQ. The CDR3 coding sequence is TGCGCCAGCACCAGGACAGGAGCTAACTATGGCTACACCTTC. Its protein is CASTRTGANYGYTF.

The chain recombines TRBV4-2 with TRBJ2-3, with TRBD2 matching over 7 bases. With V trimmed by 2 bases and J by 1 base, 9 bases remained unmatched. The CDR3 totals 17 residues. Germline V gene sequence: CDR1 LGHNA, CDR2 YNFKEQ. The CDR3 coding sequence is TGTGCCAGCAGCCAATTACTGCGGGGGAGCGGCACAGATACGCAGTATTTT. It specifies CASSQLLRGSGTDTQYF.

This sequence joins TRBV7-2 and TRBJ2-1, with 11 bases aligning to TRBD2. J lost 3 bases, V lost 1 base, and 2 bases had no gene match. Germline V gives CDR1 SGHTA, CDR2 FQGNSA. The CDR3 spans 16 residues. The CDR3 protein is CASSLVSGRGYNEQFF. DNA for the CDR3: TGTGCCAGCAGCTTAGTTAGCGGGAGGGGCTACAATGAGCAGTTCTTC.

The gene calls are TRBV12-3 or TRBV12-4 and TRBJ2-7; tentatively, D is TRBD2 (6 bases). The CDR3 has 13 amino acids. Between the trimmed V and J ends, which lost 10 bases and 8 bases, there was a span of 21 bases. In DNA, the CDR3 is TGTGCCACCTGCCCCGGACTAAGCCGCCAGCAGTACTTC. Its protein product is CATCPGLSRQQYF.

The V gene is TRBV6-1, the J gene TRBJ1-1; D remains ambiguous. Trimming took 0 bases from V and 8 from J, leaving 10 bases between them. The germline gives CDR1 MNHNS, CDR2 SASEGT. This CDR3 contains 13 residues. This chain's CDR3 is CASSEAFGGEAFF. DNA of the CDR3: TGTGCCAGCAGTGAAGCTTTTGGCGGGGAAGCTTTCTTT.

The chain has TRBV18 and TRBJ2-4; D is possibly TRBD1 (5 bases). Per the germline V gene, CDR1 is KGHSH and CDR2 is LQKENI. CDR3 size: 16 residues. V was pared by 3 bases and J by 0 bases, with 12 bases between. DNA for the CDR3: TGTGCCAGCTCACCCTTACAGGCCACAGCCAAAAACATTCAGTACTTC. This encodes CASSPLQATAKNIQYF.

The chain uses TRBV28 and TRBJ1-1, with D possibly TRBD1 on 5 matching bases. Germline loops: CDR1 MDHEN, CDR2 SYDVKM. Deletions cut 1 base from V and 0 bases from J, with 9 bases between. The CDR3 totals 15 residues. The CDR3 DNA reads as TGTGCCAGCAGTTTATCCGGACAACTGAACACTGAAGCTTTCTTT. Encoded protein: CASSLSGQLNTEAFF.

This clone was detected only a few times. The chain combines TRBV28 with TRBJ2-7; no firm D call. The ends were cut back, 5 bases at V and 1 base at J, with 12 bases in the middle. The CDR3 loop spans 14 amino acids. Germline loops: CDR1 MDHEN, CDR2 SYDVKM. The CDR3 sequence is CASSRAQQSYEQYF. The CDR3 region has the DNA TGTGCCAGCAGTAGGGCGCAGCAATCCTACGAGCAGTACTTC.